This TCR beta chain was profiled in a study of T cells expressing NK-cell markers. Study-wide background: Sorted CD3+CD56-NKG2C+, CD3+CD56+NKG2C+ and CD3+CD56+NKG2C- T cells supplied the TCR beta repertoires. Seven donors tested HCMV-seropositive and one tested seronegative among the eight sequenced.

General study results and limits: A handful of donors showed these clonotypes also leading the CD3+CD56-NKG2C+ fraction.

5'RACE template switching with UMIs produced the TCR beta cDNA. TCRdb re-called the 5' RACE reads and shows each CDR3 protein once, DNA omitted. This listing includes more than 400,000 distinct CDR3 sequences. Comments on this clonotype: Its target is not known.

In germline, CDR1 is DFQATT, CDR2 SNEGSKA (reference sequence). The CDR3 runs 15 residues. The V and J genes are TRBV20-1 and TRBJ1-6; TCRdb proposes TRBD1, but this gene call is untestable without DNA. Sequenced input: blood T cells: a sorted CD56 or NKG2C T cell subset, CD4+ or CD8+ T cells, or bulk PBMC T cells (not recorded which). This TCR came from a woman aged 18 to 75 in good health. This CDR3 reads CSAPLPGRDNSPLHF.